The rows below give T cell receptor beta chains drawn from one sample of a study of T cells after yellow fever vaccination. TCRdb analysed the 5' RACE reads with MiXCR anew, one entry per CDR3 protein. Seen here are approximately 330,000 distinct CDR3 sequences, over 4% observed once, and the top ten hold 20% to 25%. The sequencing here drew on PBMCs, taken 5 days after the yellow fever booster vaccination. The receptors come from a man between 18 and 29 years old who received the YFV17D yellow fever vaccine. Each CDR3 is given with its conserved first and last residue. The order of the fields is D gene, clone size, V gene, J gene, CDR3 DNA, CDR3 protein. The D gene is left open where the match is weak. Expanded clones are given a class, and other clones once, few, many or no size at all.

TRBD1	many	TRBV11-2	TRBJ2-3	TGTGCCAGCAGCTTAGGAAGTGGACAGGGGAAGACGCAGTATTTT	CASSLGSGQGKTQYF
.	.	TRBV5-1	TRBJ1-1	TGCGCCAGCAGCTTCTCGGGGGTGAACACTGAAGCTTTCTTT	CASSFSGVNTEAFF
.	.	TRBV5-1	TRBJ1-2	TGCGCCAGCAGCTTGGACAGCACTTACTATGGCTACACCTTC	CASSLDSTYYGYTF
TRBD1	few	TRBV12-5	TRBJ1-2	TGTGCTAGTGGTTTGGTACTGGGACAGAGAACGCGGGACTATGGCTACACCTTC	CASGLVLGQRTRDYGYTF
.	.	TRBV14	TRBJ2-1	TGTGCCAGCAGCCGCGCGAGACTCAACCGAGACCTCAATGAGCAGTTCTTC	CASSRARLNRDLNEQFF
.	.	TRBV10-3	TRBJ2-7	TGTGCCATCAGTGATGGTCAGGGATCCTACGAGCAGTACTTC	CAISDGQGSYEQYF
TRBD2	many	TRBV11-2	TRBJ2-3	TGTGCCAGCAGCTTGGGACTAGCGGGTTTCGTTAGCACAGATACGCAGTATTTT	CASSLGLAGFVSTDTQYF
.	.	TRBV4-1	TRBJ1-2	TGCGCCAGCAGCCAAGATTGGCCAGGGGCACATGGCTACACCTTC	CASSQDWPGAHGYTF
.	.	TRBV9	TRBJ1-3	TGTGCCAGCAGCTCGACGGTGTTCTCTGGAAACACCATATATTTT	CASSSTVFSGNTIYF
.	.	TRBV6-5	TRBJ1-4	TGTGCCAGCAGTTACTCAGGCAGGGCAGGCGAAAAACTGTTTTTT	CASSYSGRAGEKLFF